These 28 T cell receptor beta chains share one sample of origin, sequenced in a study of T cells in Graves' hyperthyroidism and ophthalmopathy. Researchers took RNA transcripts and amplified the TCR beta CDR3 regions from them. Researchers ran a first-round RT-PCR on the TCR CDR3 using the HTBI primer set. Each CDR3 protein is one row after TCRdb ran MiXCR on the multiplex PCR reads. The table shows 550,000 to 850,000 distinct CDR3 sequences, with around a sixth occurring only once. What was sequenced was blood. These receptors all come from a woman in her forties or fifties with Graves' hyperthyroidism that later progressed to Graves' ophthalmopathy.

This clonotype was picked up many times. The chain joins TRBV5-6 to TRBJ2-1, with 8 bases identical to TRBD2. In germline, CDR1 is SGHDT, CDR2 YYEEEE. V trimming: 0 bases; J trimming: 9 bases; junction bases outside the gene matches: 5. This CDR3 has 14 residues. DNA for the CDR3: TGTGCCAGCAGCTTGGTTTCGGGGGGGACTGAGCAGTTCTTC. Its protein is CASSLVSGGTEQFF. The full variable domain, rest sourced from reference TRBV5-6 and TRBJ2-1, is DAGVTQSPTHLIKTRGQQVTLRCSPKSGHDTVSWYQQALGQGPQFIFQYYEEEERQRGNFPDRFSGHQFPNYSSELNVNALLLGDSALYLCASSLVSGGTEQFFGPGTRLTVL.

This clonotype was recorded at least ten times. This chain connects TRBV30 to TRBJ1-4; perhaps TRBD1 as D (6 bases). Trimming left V 5 bases short and J 3 bases short, with 10 bases between. The germline V gene encodes CDR1 GTSNPN and CDR2 SVGIG (reference sequence). This CDR3 is 13 amino acids long. CDR3 amino acids: CAWARTANEKLFF. The CDR3 region has the DNA TGTGCCTGGGCTAGGACAGCTAATGAAAAACTGTTTTTT. Using reference TRBV30 and TRBJ1-4 for the parts outside the CDR3, the full variable domain is SQTIHQWPATLVQPVGSPLSLECTVEGTSNPNLYWYRQAAGRGLQLLFYSVGIGQISSEVPQNLSASRPQDRQFILSSKKLLLSDSGFYLCAWARTANEKLFFGSGTQLSVL.

This clonotype was seen only a few times. The gene calls are TRBV28 and TRBJ2-1; 10 bases map to TRBD2. The CDR3 length is 17 residues. Germline V lookup: CDR1 MDHEN, CDR2 SYDVKM. Unmatched junction bases numbered 12, after V lost 3 bases and J lost 7 bases. The CDR3 loop reads CASSLGGLAGAGNEQFF. The DNA of the CDR3 is TGTGCCAGCAGTTTGGGAGGGCTAGCGGGAGCTGGGAATGAGCAGTTCTTC.

This clonotype was counted at least ten times. The chain has TRBV12-3 or TRBV12-4 and TRBJ1-2; weak D call: TRBD1 (5 bases). Trimming stripped 3 bases from V and 3 bases from J, with 11 bases between. CDR3 length: 14 residues. CDR3 loop: CASSFFGGDYGYTF. DNA for the CDR3: TGTGCCAGCAGTTTTTTCGGGGGTGACTATGGCTACACCTTC.

V and J are TRBV29-1 and TRBJ1-2; 8 bases align to TRBD1. CDR1 and CDR2 from the germline V gene are SQVTM and ANQGSEA. Trimming removed 8 bases from V and 0 bases from J; junction bases left unmatched: 5. CDR3 size: 13 residues. CDR3 nucleotide sequence: TGCAGCAGCCGGACAGGGCCTAACTATGGCTACACCTTC. Amino acid sequence: CSSRTGPNYGYTF.

The chain is built from TRBV11-2 and TRBJ1-3; D not resolved. Trimming removed 3 bases at V and 4 bases at J, with 7 bases between. The germline CDR1 and CDR2 sequences are SGHAT and FQNNGV. This CDR3 spans 13 amino acids. This CDR3 is CASSFWRGNTIYF. In DNA form, the CDR3 reads TGTGCCAGCAGCTTTTGGCGGGGAAACACCATATATTTT.

This clonotype was seen only a few times. This chain uses TRBV11-2 with TRBJ1-6; D not certain. V was trimmed by 5 bases and J by 8 bases, leaving 13 bases between them. From germline, CDR1 is SGHAT and CDR2 FQNNGV. The CDR3 totals 14 residues. CDR3 loop: CASSRASGDSPLHF. The CDR3 coding sequence is TGTGCCAGCAGCAGGGCGAGCGGTGATTCACCCCTCCACTTT. Full variable domain (rest looked up from reference TRBV11-2 and TRBJ1-6): EAGVAQSPRYKIIEKRQSVAFWCNPISGHATLYWYQQILGQGPKLLIQFQNNGVVDDSQLPKDRFSAERLKGVDSTLKIQPAKLEDSAVYLCASSRASGDSPLHFGNGTRLTVT.

This clonotype appeared many times. The chain uses TRBV10-3 and TRBJ2-7; D unclear. CDR1 ENHRY and CDR2 SYGVKD come from the germline V gene. The CDR3 spans 14 residues. V gave up 5 bases and J gave up 1 base, with 12 bases separating them. CDR3 region: CAISRRNWSYEQYF. The CDR3 coding sequence is TGTGCCATCAGTCGCAGGAACTGGTCCTACGAGCAGTACTTC.

This clonotype was counted only a few times. This CDR3 reads CASSKPGQGRKLFF. CDR3 nucleotide sequence: TGTGCCAGCAGCAAACCGGGACAGGGACGAAAACTGTTTTTT. This chain connects TRBV2 to TRBJ1-4; 9 nucleotides align to TRBD1. This CDR3 comprises 14 residues. The V gene's germline CDR1 is SNHLY and CDR2 FYNNEI. V shed 6 bases, J shed 10 bases, and the junction held 9 bases outside the gene matches.

This clonotype has ten or more counts. The genes are TRBV20-1 and TRBJ2-1; 11 bases align to TRBD2. V shed 2 bases, J shed 8 bases, and the junction held 5 bases outside the gene matches. CDR3 length: 14 amino acids. The germline gives CDR1 DFQATT, CDR2 SNEGSKA (reference sequence). The CDR3 DNA follows: TGCAGTGCTAGAATAGCGGGGGGGCCCCATGAGCAGTTCTTC. It specifies CSARIAGGPHEQFF.

This clonotype was seen a handful of times. The gene calls are TRBV7-9 and TRBJ1-4; D is perhaps TRBD1 (6 bases). Trimming shortened V by 4 bases and J by 6 bases, and 18 bases separated the two germline ends. Germline V lookup: CDR1 SEHNR, CDR2 FQNEAQ (reference sequence). CDR3 length: 16 amino acids. The CDR3 region has the DNA TGTGCCAGCAGCTCCGGAATACAGGGAGGTGATGAAAAACTGTTTTTT. Encoded protein: CASSSGIQGGDEKLFF.

The gene calls are TRBV5-1 and TRBJ2-6, with D possibly being TRBD1 (6 bases). The CDR3 length is 18 residues. CDR1 and CDR2 (germline): SGHRS, YFSETQ. The V gene lost 1 base and the J gene lost 0 bases, with 14 bases spanning the gap. Here the CDR3 reads CASSLSDRTFSGANVLTF. Here the CDR3 DNA reads TGCGCCAGCAGCTTGTCCGACAGGACCTTCTCTGGGGCCAACGTCCTGACTTTC.

This clonotype has ten or more counts. V is TRBV5-5 and J is TRBJ1-1; TRBD1 is a possible D gene (5 bases). With 0 bases removed from V and 3 bases from J, the gap between germline ends came to 15 bases. This CDR3 has 16 residues. Germline values: CDR1 SGHKS, CDR2 YYEKEE (reference sequence). Written as DNA, the CDR3 is TGTGCCAGCAGCTTGGCCGGGAGAGCCAGGGACACTGAAGCTTTCTTT. Its protein product is CASSLAGRARDTEAFF.

In this sample, this clonotype turned up once. One junction end disagrees with the germline gene, perhaps due to a read error. The chain is built from TRBV6-9 and TRBJ2-2; 7 bases agree with TRBD2. CDR3 length equals 16 residues. Germline V gene data show CDR1 as MNHGY and CDR2 as SVAAGI. CDR3 coding DNA: TGTGCCAGCAGTTACCGGCGGGGGTTGGACACCGGGGAGCTGCTTTTT. Its protein is CASSYRRGLDTGELLF.

The genes are TRBV29-1 and TRBJ1-2; tentatively, D is TRBD1 (6 bases). Between the trimmed V and J ends, which lost 6 bases and 8 bases, there was a span of 10 bases. The CDR3 spans 10 residues. From germline, CDR1 is SQVTM and CDR2 ANQGSEA. CDR3 sequence reads: CSVGQPGYTF. The CDR3 bases are TGCAGCGTCGGACAGCCGGGCTACACCTTC.

The table lists this clonotype with many counts. The V call is TRBV5-1, the J call TRBJ2-4; no clear D gene. With 0 bases removed from V and 8 bases from J, the gap between germline ends came to 9 bases. Germline CDR1 reads SGHRS; CDR2 reads YFSETQ. This CDR3 contains 13 residues. The CDR3 here is CASSLGQRDIQYF. For the CDR3, the DNA is TGCGCCAGCAGCTTGGGTCAAAGGGACATTCAGTACTTC.

The chain couples TRBV7-6 to TRBJ1-3; D is unresolved. Trimming removed 3 bases at V and 0 bases at J, with 12 bases between. The CDR3 is 16 residues long. CDR1 is SGHVS and CDR2 is FNYEAQ in the germline V gene. The CDR3 sequence is CASSFKGPSSGNTIYF. The CDR3 coding sequence is TGTGCCAGCAGCTTCAAAGGGCCAAGCTCTGGAAACACCATATATTTT.

The chain employs TRBV7-9 and TRBJ1-1; unclear D gene. Germline V gene data show CDR1 as SEHNR and CDR2 as FQNEAQ (reference sequence). The CDR3 runs 14 residues. V was clipped by 6 bases and J by 3 bases, with 14 bases between them. The CDR3: CASSTGVGDTEAFF. In DNA form, the CDR3 reads TGTGCCAGCAGTACCGGGGTCGGGGACACTGAAGCTTTCTTT.

This clonotype was seen a handful of times. A much larger clone lies a single base off, so this may be a read error. This chain uses TRBV20-1 with TRBJ2-1, with 9 bases fitting TRBD2. Per the germline V gene, CDR1 is DFQATT and CDR2 is SNEGSKA (reference sequence). The CDR3 spans 15 residues. CDR3 in amino acids: CSVRDRRGGDNEQFF. Written as DNA, the CDR3 is TGCAGTGTTAGAGATCGGCGGGGGGGAGACAATGAGCAGTTCTTC.

In this sample, this clonotype turned up many times. The J gene is TRBJ1-2, the V gene TRBV12-3 or TRBV12-4, with 7 bases identical to TRBD1. This CDR3 region has 12 residues. V lost 6 bases to trimming and J lost 8 bases; unmatched junction nucleotides: 6. CDR3 loop: CASSLTGVGYTF. CDR3 sequence (DNA): TGTGCCAGCAGCTTAACAGGGGTCGGCTACACCTTC.

The gene calls are TRBV6-1 and TRBJ2-7; D uncertain. The CDR3 runs to 15 residues. The germline V gene has CDR1 MNHNS and CDR2 SASEGT. The germline V and J ends were trimmed by 6 bases and 1 base, with 16 bases remaining between them. CDR3: CASSADGDLSYEQYF. CDR3 sequence (DNA): TGTGCCAGCAGCGCCGACGGAGATCTTTCCTACGAGCAGTACTTC.

The table lists this clonotype with many counts. The chain carries TRBV7-3 and TRBJ2-5, with a tentative D call TRBD2 (7 bases). The CDR3 runs to 15 residues. The V and J ends lost 5 bases and 1 base respectively, with 14 bases between them. The germline V gene has CDR1 SGHTA and CDR2 FQGTGA. This CDR3 reads CASSAAAGAQETQYF. In DNA, the CDR3 is TGTGCCAGCAGCGCCGCCGCGGGGGCCCAAGAGACCCAGTACTTC. Full variable domain (remainder filled in from reference TRBV7-3 and TRBJ2-5): GAGVSQTPSNKVTEKGKYVELRCDPISGHTALYWYRQSLGQGPEFLIYFQGTGAADDSGLPNDRFFAVRPEGSVSTLKIQRTERGDSAVYLCASSAAAGAQETQYFGPGTRLLVL.

A word on this clonotype: It may be a read error: a sequence one base away is much more abundant. The chain employs TRBV7-9 and TRBJ2-3; 7 bases line up with TRBD1. This CDR3 comprises 14 residues. The germline V gene encodes CDR1 SEHNR and CDR2 FQNEAQ (reference sequence). The CDR3: CVSSATGVGDTQYF. The CDR3 bases are TGTGTCAGCAGCGCCACAGGGGTGGGAGATACGCAGTATTTT. Using reference TRBV7-9 and TRBJ2-3 for the parts outside the CDR3, the full variable domain is DTGVSQNPRHKITKRGQNVTFRCDPISEHNRLYWYRQTLGQGPEFLTYFQNEAQLEKSRLLSDRFSAERPKGSFSTLEIQRTEQGDSAMYLCVSSATGVGDTQYFGPGTRLTVL.

The chain uses TRBV12-5 and TRBJ2-5; D might be TRBD1 or TRBD2, each matching 5 bases. Trimming took 1 base from V and 1 from J, leaving 10 bases between them. Germline values: CDR1 LGHNT, CDR2 FRNRAP. The CDR3 has 15 amino acids. In DNA form, the CDR3 reads TGTGCTAGTGGTTTGGCGGGGCGGCTCCAAGAGACCCAGTACTTC. Encoded protein: CASGLAGRLQETQYF.

This clonotype appeared many times. The chain combines TRBV30 with TRBJ1-5; D is perhaps TRBD1 (5 bases). Germline assignment: CDR1 GTSNPN and CDR2 SVGIG (reference sequence). The CDR3 length is 14 residues. V lost 0 bases and J lost 6, with 12 bases in between. The DNA for the CDR3 is TGTGCCTGGAGTGTTGGGCAGGGCGGTCAGCCCCAGCATTTT. It codes for CAWSVGQGGQPQHF.

There are a few counts of this clonotype. The gene calls are TRBV4-1 and TRBJ1-4; D call uncertain. V was pared by 4 bases and J by 5 bases, with 8 bases between. CDR1 is MGHRA, CDR2 YSYEKL, per germline. The CDR3 is 13 residues long. The CDR3 protein is CASSPAQNEKLFF. In DNA, the CDR3 is TGCGCCAGCAGCCCAGCACAGAATGAAAAACTGTTTTTT.

This clonotype was detected only a few times. The genes are TRBV30 and TRBJ1-2, with D unresolved. CDR1 is GTSNPN, CDR2 SVGIG, per germline (reference sequence). Trimming took off 3 bases at V and 2 bases at J, with 16 bases between the two ends. The CDR3 spans 15 residues. The CDR3 sequence is CAWSPLNFKNYGYTF. CDR3 sequence (DNA): TGTGCCTGGAGCCCACTCAATTTTAAGAACTATGGCTACACCTTC.

This clonotype was observed many times. The chain recombines TRBV5-1 with TRBJ1-5; a weak D match, TRBD1 (6 bases). Germline values: CDR1 SGHRS, CDR2 YFSETQ. Trimming stripped 4 bases from V and 4 bases from J, with 12 bases between. The CDR3 sequence is 14 residues long. DNA for the CDR3: TGCGCCAGCAGCCGCGATCAGGGGAATCAGCCCCAGCATTTT. Translating it yields CASSRDQGNQPQHF.